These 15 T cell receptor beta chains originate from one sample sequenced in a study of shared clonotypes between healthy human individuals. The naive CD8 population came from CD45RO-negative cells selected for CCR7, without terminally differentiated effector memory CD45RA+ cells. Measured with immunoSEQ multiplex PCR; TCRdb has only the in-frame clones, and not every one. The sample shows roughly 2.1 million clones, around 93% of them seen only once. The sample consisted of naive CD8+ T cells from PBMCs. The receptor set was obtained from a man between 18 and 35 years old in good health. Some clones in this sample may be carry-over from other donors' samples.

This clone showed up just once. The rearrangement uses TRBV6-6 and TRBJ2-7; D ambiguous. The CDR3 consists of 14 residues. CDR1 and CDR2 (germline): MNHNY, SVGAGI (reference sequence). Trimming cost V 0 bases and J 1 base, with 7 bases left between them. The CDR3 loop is CASSYSLASYEQYF. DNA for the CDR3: TGTGCCAGCAGTTACTCGTTGGCTTCCTACGAGCAGTACTTC.

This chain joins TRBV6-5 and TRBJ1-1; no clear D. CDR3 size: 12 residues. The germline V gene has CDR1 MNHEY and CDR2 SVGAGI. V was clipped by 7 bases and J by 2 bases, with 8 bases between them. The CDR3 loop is CASTPGNTEAFF. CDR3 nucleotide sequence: TGTGCCAGCACACCGGGCAACACTGAAGCTTTCTTT.

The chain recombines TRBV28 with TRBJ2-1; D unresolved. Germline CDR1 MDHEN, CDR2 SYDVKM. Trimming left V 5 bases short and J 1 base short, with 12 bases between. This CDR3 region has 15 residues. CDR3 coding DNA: TGTGCCAGCAGTCCAATTAGAGCGTCCTACAATGAGCAGTTCTTC. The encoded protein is CASSPIRASYNEQFF. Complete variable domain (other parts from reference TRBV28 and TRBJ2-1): DVKVTQSSRYLVKRTGEKVFLECVQDMDHENMFWYRQDPGLGLRLIYFSYDVKMKEKGDIPEGYSVSREKKERFSLILESASTNQTSMYLCASSPIRASYNEQFFGPGTRLTVL.

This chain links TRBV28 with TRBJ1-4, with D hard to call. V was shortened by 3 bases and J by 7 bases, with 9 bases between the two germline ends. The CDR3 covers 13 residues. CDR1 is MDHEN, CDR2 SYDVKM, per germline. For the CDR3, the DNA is TGTGCCAGCAGTTTTGGGAAAGGTGAAAAACTGTTTTTT. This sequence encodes CASSFGKGEKLFF.

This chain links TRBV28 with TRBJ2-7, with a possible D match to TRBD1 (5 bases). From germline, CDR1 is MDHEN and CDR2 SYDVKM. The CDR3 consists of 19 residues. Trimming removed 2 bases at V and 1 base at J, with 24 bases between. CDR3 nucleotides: TGTGCCAGCAGTTTAATGCCAGGGCGACGGCGGCTTGATTCCTACGAGCAGTACTTC. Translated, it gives CASSLMPGRRRLDSYEQYF.

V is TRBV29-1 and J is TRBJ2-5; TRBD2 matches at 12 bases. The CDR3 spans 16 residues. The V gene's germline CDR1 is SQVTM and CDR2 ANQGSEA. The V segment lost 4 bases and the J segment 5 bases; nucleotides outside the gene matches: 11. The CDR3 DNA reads TGCAGCGTTGCGGGGGGGCTAGCGGGAGGGTTGGAGACCCAGTACTTC. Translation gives CSVAGGLAGGLETQYF. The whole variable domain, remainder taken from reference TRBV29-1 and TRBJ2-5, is SAVISQKPSRDICQRGTSLTIQCQVDSQVTMMFWYRQQPGQSLTLIATANQGSEATYESGFVIDKFPISRPNLTFSTLTVSNMSPEDSSIYLCSVAGGLAGGLETQYFGPGTRLLVL.

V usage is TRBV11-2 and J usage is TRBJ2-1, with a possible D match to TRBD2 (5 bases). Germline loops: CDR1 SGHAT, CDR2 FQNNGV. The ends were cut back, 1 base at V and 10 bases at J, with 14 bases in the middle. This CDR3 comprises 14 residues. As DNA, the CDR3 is TGTGCCAGCAGCTTAGTGGGTCAGCAGCGGGAGCAGTTCTTC. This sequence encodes CASSLVGQQREQFF.

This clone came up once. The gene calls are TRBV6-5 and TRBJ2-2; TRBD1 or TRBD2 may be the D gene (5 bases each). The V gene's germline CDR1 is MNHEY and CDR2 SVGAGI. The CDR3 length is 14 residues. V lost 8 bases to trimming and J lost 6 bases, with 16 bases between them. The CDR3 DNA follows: TGTGCCAGCGGTCTTTGGGTGGGGGCCGGGGAGCTGTTTTTT. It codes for CASGLWVGAGELFF.

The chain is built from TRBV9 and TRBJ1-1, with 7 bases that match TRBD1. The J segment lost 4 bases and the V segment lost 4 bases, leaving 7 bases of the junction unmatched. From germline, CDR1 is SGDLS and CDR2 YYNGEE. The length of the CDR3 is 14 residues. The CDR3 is CASSPEGARTEAFF. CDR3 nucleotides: TGTGCCAGCAGCCCCGAGGGGGCGCGCACTGAAGCTTTCTTT.

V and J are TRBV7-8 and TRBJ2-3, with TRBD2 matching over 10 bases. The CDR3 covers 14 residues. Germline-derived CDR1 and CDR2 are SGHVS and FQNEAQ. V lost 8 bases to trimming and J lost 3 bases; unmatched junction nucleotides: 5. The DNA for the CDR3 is TGTGCCAGCGATCCGGGACTAGCGACAGATACGCAGTATTTT. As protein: CASDPGLATDTQYF.

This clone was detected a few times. The CDR3 is CASSFPMRGGTEAFF. CDR3 nucleotides: TGTGCCAGCAGCTTTCCGATGAGAGGGGGCACTGAAGCTTTCTTT. The chain uses TRBV11-2 and TRBJ1-1, with D tentatively TRBD1 (6 bases). Germline CDR1 reads SGHAT; CDR2 reads FQNNGV. This CDR3 has 15 residues. Trimming pared 3 bases from V and 4 bases from J, leaving 15 bases between. Drawing the rest from reference TRBV11-2 and TRBJ1-1, the complete variable domain is EAGVAQSPRYKIIEKRQSVAFWCNPISGHATLYWYQQILGQGPKLLIQFQNNGVVDDSQLPKDRFSAERLKGVDSTLKIQPAKLEDSAVYLCASSFPMRGGTEAFFGQGTRLTVV.

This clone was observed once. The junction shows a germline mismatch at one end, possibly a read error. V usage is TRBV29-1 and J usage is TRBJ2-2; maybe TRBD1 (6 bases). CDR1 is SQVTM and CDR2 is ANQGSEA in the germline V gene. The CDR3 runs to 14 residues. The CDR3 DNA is TGCAGCGTGGAAGGGGACACCTACACCGGGGAGCTGTTTTTT. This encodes CSVEGDTYTGELFF.

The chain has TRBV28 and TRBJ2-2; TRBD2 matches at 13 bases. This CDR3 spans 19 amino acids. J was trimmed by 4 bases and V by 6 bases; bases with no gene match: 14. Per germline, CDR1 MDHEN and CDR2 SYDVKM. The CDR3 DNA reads TGTGCCAGCAGCACGGGACTAGCGGGAAGGGATTACGGCACCGGGGAGCTGTTTTTT. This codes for CASSTGLAGRDYGTGELFF. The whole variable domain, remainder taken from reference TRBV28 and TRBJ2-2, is DVKVTQSSRYLVKRTGEKVFLECVQDMDHENMFWYRQDPGLGLRLIYFSYDVKMKEKGDIPEGYSVSREKKERFSLILESASTNQTSMYLCASSTGLAGRDYGTGELFFGEGSRLTVL.

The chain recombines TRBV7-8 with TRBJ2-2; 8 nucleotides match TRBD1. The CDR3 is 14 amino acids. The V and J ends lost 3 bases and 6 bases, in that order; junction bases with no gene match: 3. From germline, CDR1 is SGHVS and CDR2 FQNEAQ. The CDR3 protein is CASSFGQGPGELFF. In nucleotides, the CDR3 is TGTGCCAGCAGCTTCGGACAGGGCCCCGGGGAGCTGTTTTTT.

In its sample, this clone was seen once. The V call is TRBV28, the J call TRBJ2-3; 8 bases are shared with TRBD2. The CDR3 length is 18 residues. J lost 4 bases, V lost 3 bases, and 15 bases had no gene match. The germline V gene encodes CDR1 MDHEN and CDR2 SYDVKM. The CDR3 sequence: CASSLDLAGRSQADTQYF. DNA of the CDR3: TGTGCCAGCAGTTTGGACCTAGCGGGCCGTTCCCAGGCAGATACGCAGTATTTT.